Listed below are T cell receptor beta chains from one sample, sequenced in a study of T cells in Graves' hyperthyroidism and ophthalmopathy. TCRdb processed the multiplex PCR reads anew with MiXCR; each CDR3 protein has one entry. The sample includes around 340,000 distinct CDR3 sequences, roughly 15% of them seen just once. The sequenced sample consisted of blood. The receptors were gathered from a man aged 25 to 40 with Graves' hyperthyroidism. CDR3s include the opening cysteine and the closing phenylalanine or tryptophan. The D gene is left open where the match is weak. A clone size is listed for some rows: how often the clone was seen (once, few, many), or a class if it is expanded.

j_call d_call v_call clone_size cdr3_aa cdr3_nt
TRBJ2-1 TRBD2 TRBV7-3 few CASSPVASGSLDNEQFF TGTGCCAGCAGCCCTGTAGCTAGCGGGAGTTTGGACAATGAGCAGTTCTTC
TRBJ2-1 - TRBV20-1 few CSATGTLLYNEQFF TGCAGTGCTACCGGGACTTTATTATACAATGAGCAGTTCTTC
TRBJ1-2 - TRBV29-1 few CSVAAGGTPLWNGYTF TGCAGCGTTGCGGCCGGGGGGACCCCCCTATGGAATGGCTACACCTTC
TRBJ2-5 - TRBV30 few CAWSVRGETQYF TGTGCCTGGAGTGTACGAGGAGAGACCCAGTACTTC
TRBJ2-3 TRBD1 TRBV19 - CASSAPGQGAPDTQYF TGTGCCAGTAGTGCGCCGGGACAGGGGGCTCCAGATACGCAGTATTTT
TRBJ1-1 TRBD1 TRBV11-2 - CASSEGATEAFF TGTGCCAGCAGTGAGGGGGCTACTGAAGCTTTCTTT
TRBJ1-2 - TRBV6-1 - CASISSIPPTNGYTF TGTGCCAGCATTTCTTCGATCCCGCCGACAAATGGCTACACCTTC
TRBJ2-5 - TRBV6-1 many CASSVRGETQYF TGTGCCAGCAGTGTTCGTGGCGAGACCCAGTACTTC
TRBJ1-1 TRBD1 TRBV6-1 - CASRFPDRALANTEAFF TGTGCCAGCAGATTTCCTGACAGGGCGTTAGCGAACACTGAAGCTTTCTTT
TRBJ2-4 - TRBV5-1 many CASSAGWGAKNIQYF TGCGCCAGCAGCGCCGGTTGGGGGGCCAAAAACATTCAGTACTTC
TRBJ2-7 - TRBV5-5 many CASSTYWTRTYEQYF TGTGCCAGCAGCACCTACTGGACCCGTACCTACGAGCAGTACTTC
TRBJ2-1 TRBD2 TRBV11-2 many CASSTRQTGGSYNEQFF TGTGCCAGCAGCACCCGGCAGACCGGGGGGTCCTACAATGAGCAGTTCTTC
TRBJ2-1 TRBD2 TRBV28 many CASTPGTSIYNEQFF TGTGCCAGCACCCCCGGGACTAGCATCTACAATGAGCAGTTCTTC
TRBJ2-5 - TRBV7-2 few CASSLRAAGWETQYF TGTGCCAGCAGCTTGCGGGCGGCGGGCTGGGAGACCCAGTACTTC
TRBJ1-5 - TRBV20-1 - CSASPGLGNQPQHF TGCAGTGCCTCTCCGGGGTTAGGAAATCAGCCCCAGCATTTT
TRBJ2-1 - TRBV7-2 - CASSLLLEQFF TGTGCCAGCAGCTTACTCCTAGAGCAGTTCTTC
TRBJ2-2 - TRBV18 few CASSPPGDYTGELFF TGTGCCAGCTCACCACCCGGGGACTACACCGGGGAGCTGTTTTTT
TRBJ2-3 TRBD1 TRBV20-1 many CSATSRDRGRPDTQYF TGCAGTGCAACATCCCGGGACAGGGGGCGCCCAGATACGCAGTATTTT
TRBJ2-1 - TRBV28 many CASSFFTGGGPGDEQFF TGTGCCAGCAGTTTTTTCACGGGAGGGGGCCCGGGAGATGAGCAGTTCTTC
TRBJ2-5 TRBD2 TRBV7-3 few CASSLASGYQGTQYF TGTGCCAGCAGCTTAGCTAGCGGCTACCAAGGGACCCAGTACTTC
TRBJ2-7 TRBD2 TRBV14 many CASRGLGRLEQYF TGTGCCAGCCGGGGACTAGGAAGGCTCGAGCAGTACTTC
TRBJ2-7 - TRBV10-2 - CASRLTERDEQYF TGCGCCAGCAGATTAACAGAGAGGGACGAGCAGTACTTC
TRBJ1-5 TRBD1 TRBV12-3/TRBV12-4 many CASRLRGQAVNSNQPQHF TGTGCCAGCAGGCTTAGGGGACAGGCCGTTAACAGCAATCAGCCCCAGCATTTT
TRBJ2-6 - TRBV7-9 - CASSYLPGRDGSGANVLTF TGTGCCAGCAGCTACCTTCCGGGCAGGGACGGCTCTGGGGCCAACGTCCTGACTTTC
TRBJ1-1 - TRBV20-1 few CSVRGGAGGTEAFF TGCAGTGTCCGGGGAGGGGCTGGTGGCACTGAAGCTTTCTTT
TRBJ1-2 - TRBV19 many CASSPRTVQSTNYGYTF TGTGCCAGTAGTCCCCGGACAGTCCAATCAACTAACTATGGCTACACCTTC
TRBJ1-2 - TRBV27 many CASRSDESRPYGYTF TGTGCCAGCAGATCTGACGAATCACGCCCCTATGGCTACACCTTC
TRBJ2-7 TRBD1 TRBV20-1 - CSASDRVSYEQYF TGCAGTGCTAGCGACAGGGTCTCCTACGAGCAGTACTTC
TRBJ2-7 - TRBV12-3/TRBV12-4 many CASSSTTIFTEQYF TGTGCCAGCAGTTCCACTACTATCTTCACCGAGCAGTACTTC
TRBJ2-1 TRBD2 TRBV6-1 few CASSDKSGRHNEQFF TGTGCCAGCAGTGACAAAAGCGGGAGGCACAATGAGCAGTTCTTC
TRBJ2-1 - TRBV29-1 few CSVGKTGDNEQFF TGCAGCGTAGGGAAGACAGGAGACAATGAGCAGTTCTTC
TRBJ1-1 TRBD1 TRBV25-1 many CASSANRGDRLSEAFF TGTGCCAGCAGTGCCAATAGAGGGGACAGGCTATCTGAAGCTTTCTTT
TRBJ2-7 TRBD2 TRBV12-3/TRBV12-4 - CASSSRGGGANSYEQYF TGTGCCAGCAGTTCCCGGGGGGGCGGCGCAAACTCCTACGAGCAGTACTTC
TRBJ2-7 - TRBV19 - CAPPACGGTPYEQYF TGTGCCCCCCCGGCCTGCGGCGGGACCCCTTACGAGCAGTACTTC
TRBJ2-3 - TRBV5-8 many CASSLAFVTDTQYF TGTGCCAGCAGCTTGGCCTTCGTCACAGATACGCAGTATTTT
TRBJ2-7 - TRBV7-2 many CASSLEVRGIEQYF TGTGCCAGCAGCTTAGAAGTCCGCGGGATCGAGCAGTACTTC
TRBJ1-5 - TRBV19 - CASSKGYRQPQHF TGTGCCAGTAGTAAGGGGTACCGTCAGCCCCAGCATTTT
TRBJ2-3 TRBD1 TRBV5-1 many CASSPGTGSPTDTQYF TGCGCCAGCAGCCCGGGGACAGGGAGCCCCACAGATACGCAGTATTTT
TRBJ1-1 - TRBV14 - CASSAEGPSAVFTEAFF TGTGCCAGCTCTGCAGAGGGACCGTCAGCGGTTTTCACTGAAGCTTTCTTT
TRBJ2-5 - TRBV25-1 - CASSALETQYF TGTGCCAGCAGTGCCTTAGAGACCCAGTACTTC
TRBJ1-3 - TRBV6-2/TRBV6-3 - CASKPGAGNTIYF TGTGCCAGCAAGCCGGGGGCTGGAAACACCATATATTTT
TRBJ1-4 TRBD1 TRBV2 many CASSKDRGDEKLFF TGTGCCAGCAGTAAAGACAGGGGGGATGAAAAACTGTTTTTT
TRBJ2-3 - TRBV30 few CAWSVKGLATDTQYF TGTGCCTGGAGTGTAAAAGGGTTGGCCACAGATACGCAGTATTTT
TRBJ2-1 TRBD1 TRBV11-2 many CASSPTGAGQGARGEQFF TGTGCCAGCAGCCCCACGGGGGCCGGACAGGGGGCGCGAGGTGAGCAGTTCTTC
TRBJ2-1 TRBD2 TRBV11-3 many CASSSTSGAYNEQFF TGTGCCAGCAGCTCGACTAGCGGGGCTTACAATGAGCAGTTCTTC
TRBJ2-1 TRBD2 TRBV27 few CASSFAGTSGYNEQFF TGTGCCAGCAGTTTTGCCGGGACTAGCGGATACAATGAGCAGTTCTTC
TRBJ1-1 - TRBV5-1 many CASLQGPPNTEAFF TGCGCCAGCCTCCAGGGACCGCCGAACACTGAAGCTTTCTTT
TRBJ2-3 TRBD2 TRBV28 many CASTLGGVSSTDTQYF TGTGCCAGCACCCTTGGGGGGGTCTCTAGCACAGATACGCAGTATTTT
TRBJ1-3 - TRBV6-1 - CASSPPGRLDTIYF TGTGCCAGCAGCCCACCGGGGAGACTGGACACCATATATTTT
TRBJ2-1 TRBD2 TRBV7-3 - CASSLTFTSGKYNEQFF TGTGCCAGCAGCTTAACGTTTACTAGCGGGAAATACAATGAGCAGTTCTTC
TRBJ1-6 TRBD1 TRBV12-3/TRBV12-4 - CASSTTGEGSPLHF TGTGCCAGCAGTACAACAGGGGAGGGATCACCCCTCCACTTT
TRBJ2-7 - TRBV15 few CATSPGLKYEQYF TGTGCCACCAGCCCAGGATTGAAGTACGAGCAGTACTTC
TRBJ2-7 - TRBV10-3 - CAISESGTAGYEQYF TGTGCCATCAGTGAGTCTGGGACGGCGGGCTACGAGCAGTACTTC
TRBJ2-2 - TRBV12-3/TRBV12-4 - CASNWGTLTGELFF TGTGCCAGCAACTGGGGGACGCTTACCGGGGAGCTGTTTTTT
TRBJ1-1 - TRBV27 many CASSLRWGPTEAFF TGTGCCAGCAGTTTAAGGTGGGGTCCCACTGAAGCTTTCTTT
TRBJ1-6 - TRBV7-9 few CASSNGNSPLHF TGTGCCAGCAGTAATGGGAATTCACCCCTCCACTTT
TRBJ2-3 TRBD2 TRBV20-1 many CSARAPTSERTDTQYF TGCAGTGCTAGAGCACCGACTAGCGAGCGCACAGATACGCAGTATTTT
TRBJ1-1 - TRBV20-1 - CSAIDPRYTEAFF TGCAGTGCTATCGACCCCCGATACACTGAAGCTTTCTTT
TRBJ2-7 TRBD2 TRBV20-1 - CSARPSWTSGSSPEQYF TGCAGTGCTAGGCCTTCCTGGACTAGCGGGAGTTCACCCGAGCAGTACTTC